This TCR beta chain was captured in a study of cytomegalovirus exposure and HLA in healthy donors. Study-level points and caveats: Using the classifier, cytomegalovirus status was reportedly diagnosed with high specificity and sensitivity. Rarity held for most TCR sequences, but there were some public TCRs that occurred in many donors. Several top significant clusters appeared, in a later analysis, to be linked to common viral pathogens.

The germline CDR1 and CDR2 sequences are MGHRA and YSYEKL. The CDR3 loop spans 15 amino acids. V was shortened by 0 bases and J by 10 bases, with 13 bases between the two germline ends. Turning to this clone: Its antigen remains unknown.

The primer mix had 60 Vbeta and 13 Jbeta primers. Some clones are missing from TCRdb's copy, which holds only in-frame ones; the method was immunoSEQ multiplex PCR. The listing contains more than 200,000 clones. The source material was PBMCs. The rearrangement joins TRBV4-1 to TRBJ1-6; possibly TRBD1 for D (6 bases). This clonotype originated in a woman aged 25-40 years in good health and CMV-seropositive. The CDR3 bases are TGCGCCAGCAGCCAAGATCACAGGGAACGGTCACCCCTCCACTTT. Its translation: CASSQDHRERSPLHF.